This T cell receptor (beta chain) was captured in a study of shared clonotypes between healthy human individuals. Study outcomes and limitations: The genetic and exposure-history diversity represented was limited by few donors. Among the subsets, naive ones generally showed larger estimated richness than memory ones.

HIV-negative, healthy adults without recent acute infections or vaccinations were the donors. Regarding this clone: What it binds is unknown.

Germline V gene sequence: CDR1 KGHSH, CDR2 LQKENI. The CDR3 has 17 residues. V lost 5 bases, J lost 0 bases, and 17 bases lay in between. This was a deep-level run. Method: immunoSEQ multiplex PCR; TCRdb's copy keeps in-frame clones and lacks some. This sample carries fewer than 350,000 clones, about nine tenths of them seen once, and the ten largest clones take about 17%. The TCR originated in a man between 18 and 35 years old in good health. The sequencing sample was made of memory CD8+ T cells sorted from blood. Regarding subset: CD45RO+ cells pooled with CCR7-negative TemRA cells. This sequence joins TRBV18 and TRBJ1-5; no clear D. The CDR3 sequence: CASSSLFDGYSNQPQHF. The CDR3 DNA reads TGTGCCAGCTCATCCTTATTCGACGGATATAGCAATCAGCCCCAGCATTTT.